These 5 T cell receptor beta chains share one sample of origin, sequenced in a study of T cells in Graves' hyperthyroidism and ophthalmopathy. Amplified regions were TCR beta CDR3 sequences from RNA transcripts. The HTBI primer set was used in a first-round RT-PCR of the TCR CDR3. TCRdb redid the calling of the multiplex PCR reads with MiXCR, one entry per CDR3 protein. The repertoire holds 250,000 or so distinct CDR3 sequences, 13% to 15% seen once, with 30% in the top ten. The specimen sequenced was blood. The receptors derive from a woman aged 45 to 65 with Graves' hyperthyroidism that later progressed to Graves' ophthalmopathy.

There are many counts of this clonotype. The chain has TRBV20-1 and TRBJ2-5; 11 bases map to TRBD2. V lost 1 base, J lost 5 bases, and 6 bases stayed unmatched. The germline gives CDR1 DFQATT, CDR2 SNEGSKA (reference sequence). This CDR3 spans 15 amino acids. The CDR3 loop is CSARGSSGGRETQYF. CDR3 coding DNA: TGCAGTGCTAGAGGGTCTAGCGGGGGGAGGGAGACCCAGTACTTC.

This clonotype was counted at least ten times. The V and J genes are TRBV30 and TRBJ1-3; no clear D gene. Germline CDR1 is GTSNPN and CDR2 is SVGIG (reference sequence). This CDR3 has 15 amino acids. The V end lost 3 bases, the J end lost 0 bases, and 12 bases lay between the germline ends. The chain's CDR3 is CAWRGAGYSGNTIYF. The CDR3, as DNA: TGTGCCTGGAGAGGCGCCGGGTACTCTGGAAACACCATATATTTT.

The table lists this clonotype with a few counts. A much larger clone differs from this one at a single base, so this may be a read error. Given the absence of the conserved phenylalanine or tryptophan at the CDR3 end, a read error is likely. The genes are TRBV5-1 and TRBJ1-1; D perhaps matches TRBD1 (5 bases). Trimming shortened V by 5 bases and J by 5 bases, and 16 bases separated the two germline ends. From germline, CDR1 is SGHRS and CDR2 YFSETQ. CDR3 size: 14 residues. CDR3 in DNA: TGCGCCAGCAGGCGGGGCGAGGTTAATACTGAAGCTTTCCTT. Translation: CASRRGEVNTEAFL.

This clonotype was counted at least ten times. The rearrangement uses TRBV19 and TRBJ1-1, with a tentative D call TRBD1 (6 bases). This CDR3 is built from 14 residues. Germline CDR1 LNHDA, CDR2 SQIVND (reference sequence). V was cut by 7 bases and J by 1 base, with 13 bases left in between. The DNA of the CDR3 is TGTGCCAGTAAGGTCCTGGGACAGAACACTGAAGCTTTCTTT. Translating gives CASKVLGQNTEAFF.

This clonotype came up many times. The V gene is TRBV6-1, the J gene TRBJ1-1; a possible D gene is TRBD1 (5 bases). Per germline, CDR1 MNHNS and CDR2 SASEGT. CDR3 length equals 13 residues. V gave up 5 bases and J gave up 4 bases, with 11 bases separating them. CDR3 protein: CASSSMGPTEAFF. In DNA, the CDR3 is TGTGCCAGCAGTTCCATGGGGCCCACTGAAGCTTTCTTT.